The clone carrying this T cell receptor (beta chain) has only a few counts. What it binds is not known. Trimming removed 5 bases at V and 6 bases at J, with 10 bases between. The V gene's germline CDR1 is MNHEY and CDR2 SVGAGI. The CDR3 runs 12 residues. This entry comes from a study of post-analysis software for immune sequencing data. Study-wide context: Clinical courses comprised relapsing-remitting, secondary progressive and progressive-relapsing multiple sclerosis.

Whole-study results and caveats: Higher frequency in patients than in controls was seen for about five TRBV segments, with TRBV5-6, TRBV5-1 and TRBV20-1 among them. Strong co-clustering by F measure linked samples that shared a preparation batch.

Carried by the TCR beta cDNA libraries were unique molecular identifiers. Via MiXCR, TCRdb re-called the PCR reads, giving one row per CDR3 protein. The sample consists of hundreds of thousands of distinct CDR3 sequences, roughly 36% of them appearing once. The chain joins TRBV6-5 to TRBJ1-2, with D hard to call. This receptor was identified in a girl aged 10-17 years with multiple sclerosis. Sample: blood. The CDR3 DNA reads as TGTGCCAGCAGTACCCTCTCCAATGGCTACACCTTC. Its translation is CASSTLSNGYTF.